These 5 T cell receptor beta chains were all obtained from the same sample, sequenced in a study of blood T cells in healthy people across ages. Sample-barcoded 5' priming and a J-beta primer mix drove a second PCR of roughly 6 to 12 cycles. TCRdb processed the 5' RACE reads anew with MiXCR; each CDR3 protein has one entry. The table has about 1,800,000 distinct CDR3 sequences, over 25% seen once. Sequences were obtained from blood. The receptors stem from a woman under 40 in good health.

This clonotype has only a few counts. One end of the junction fails to match germline, which may point to a read error. CDR3 residues: CAGSLGSGQAGTQYF. CDR3 in DNA: TGTGCCGGCAGCTTAGGAAGTGGACAGGCGGGGACCCAGTACTTC. The chain carries TRBV7-2 and TRBJ2-5; 7 positions agree with TRBD1. This CDR3 contains 15 residues. CDR1 and CDR2 (germline): SGHTA, FQGNSA.

At least ten counts were recorded for this clonotype. The rearrangement links TRBV29-1 to TRBJ2-5; D unclear. The CDR3 sequence is 12 residues long. V was trimmed by 4 bases and J by 0 bases, leaving 6 bases between them. From germline, CDR1 is SQVTM and CDR2 ANQGSEA. This CDR3 reads CSVVGDQETQYF. For the CDR3, the DNA is TGCAGCGTTGTTGGAGACCAAGAGACCCAGTACTTC. Drawing the rest from reference TRBV29-1 and TRBJ2-5, the complete variable domain is SAVISQKPSRDICQRGTSLTIQCQVDSQVTMMFWYRQQPGQSLTLIATANQGSEATYESGFVIDKFPISRPNLTFSTLTVSNMSPEDSSIYLCSVVGDQETQYFGPGTRLLVL.

V usage is TRBV6-2 or TRBV6-3 and J usage is TRBJ2-1; TRBD2 might be the D (5 bases). The germline CDR1 and CDR2 sequences are MNHEY and SVGEGT. The CDR3 has 12 residues. The V gene lost 0 bases and the J gene lost 12 bases, with 9 bases spanning the gap. CDR3 sequence reads: CASSYSVRGQFF. CDR3 coding DNA: TGTGCCAGCAGTTACTCGGTCCGGGGGCAGTTCTTC.

This clonotype was detected only a few times. This may be a read error: a much more frequent sequence differs by one nucleotide. DNA for the CDR3: TGCAGTGCTAGAGGGGCAGGGGACACTGAAGCTTTCTTT. Protein sequence: CSARGAGDTEAFF. The J gene is TRBJ1-1, the V gene TRBV20-1; TRBD1 is a possible D gene (6 bases). The CDR3 is 13 residues long. CDR1 DFQATT and CDR2 SNEGSKA come from the germline V gene (reference sequence). V was shortened by 1 base and J by 3 bases, with 9 bases between the two germline ends.

Only one count was recorded for this clonotype. This chain uses TRBV7-7 with TRBJ2-5; TRBD1 agrees at 8 bases. CDR1 is SSHAT and CDR2 is FNYEAQ in the germline V gene (reference sequence). This CDR3 is built from 14 residues. V lost 5 bases and J lost 7; bases outside the gene matches: 9. CDR3 sequence reads: CASSPQGAVGTQYF. For the CDR3, the DNA is TGTGCCAGCAGCCCCCAGGGGGCCGTCGGGACCCAGTACTTC. The entire variable domain, with the rest obtained from reference TRBV7-7 and TRBJ2-5, is as follows: GAGVSQSPRYKVTKRGQDVTLRCDPISSHATLYWYQQALGQGPEFLTYFNYEAQPDKSGLPSDRFSAERPEGSISTLTIQRTEQRDSAMYRCASSPQGAVGTQYFGPGTRLLVL.